This is a list of T cell receptor beta chains from one sample in a study of radiation and T cells in renal cell carcinoma. The repertoire was sequenced with immunoSEQ multiplex PCR; TCRdb's copy has only in-frame clones and lacks some. The sample shows 150,000 to 200,000 clones, 88% of them seen only once. The material sequenced was blood, taken from a patient whose treatment included radiotherapy and nephrectomy. These receptors all come from a woman between 45 and 65 years old with renal cell carcinoma. The CDR3 runs from the conserved cysteine through the conserved F or W. The D gene is left open where the match is weak. Clone size appears in some rows only: once, few, many, or a class for an expanded clone.

DNA: TGCGCCAGCAGCTTGGAGGAGGCGGCGGTTTACTATGGCTACACCTTC; CDR3: CASSLEEAAVYYGYTF; D: .; V: TRBV5-1; size: .; J: TRBJ1-2
DNA: TGTGCCAGCTCACCTAACGGGGATTCAAGCGCCGGGGAGCTGTTTTTT; CDR3: CASSPNGDSSAGELFF; D: .; V: TRBV18; size: .; J: TRBJ2-2
DNA: TGTGCCAGCAGCTTAGAGGGCCGATTTCTTGGCTACACCTTC; CDR3: CASSLEGRFLGYTF; D: .; V: TRBV11-2; size: .; J: TRBJ1-2
DNA: TGTGCCAGCAGCGAGGGACTAGGGAACTACGAGCAGTACTTC; CDR3: CASSEGLGNYEQYF; D: TRBD2; V: TRBV9; size: .; J: TRBJ2-7
DNA: TGTGCTAGCAGCTTAGTTGAAAGGGCCTCTGGGGCCAACGTCCTGACTTTC; CDR3: CASSLVERASGANVLTF; D: .; V: TRBV7-7; size: .; J: TRBJ2-6
DNA: TGCGCCAGCAAACGTCTGGGGACGGGCAGCTCCTACAATGAGCAGTTCTTC; CDR3: CASKRLGTGSSYNEQFF; D: .; V: TRBV5-1; size: .; J: TRBJ2-1
DNA: TGCGCCAGCAGCCCGCCGCCCGACCGTAACTATGGCTACACCTTC; CDR3: CASSPPPDRNYGYTF; D: .; V: TRBV4-1; size: .; J: TRBJ1-2
DNA: TGTGCCAGCAGCTTGACCCCGGGGAGCAATCAGCCCCAGCATTTT; CDR3: CASSLTPGSNQPQHF; D: .; V: TRBV5-5; size: .; J: TRBJ1-5
DNA: TGTGCCAGCAGCTTTCTCGAGGGATATAGTTCACCCCTCCACTTT; CDR3: CASSFLEGYSSPLHF; D: .; V: TRBV5-8; size: .; J: TRBJ1-6
DNA: TGCGCCAGCAGCCCATCTACGGGGGGGCCAGGAGAGACCCAGTACTTC; CDR3: CASSPSTGGPGETQYF; D: TRBD2; V: TRBV4-1; size: .; J: TRBJ2-5
DNA: TGTGCCATCAGGTCTAGCGGGGGGGCCCTCCAAGAGACCCAGTACTTC; CDR3: CAIRSSGGALQETQYF; D: TRBD2; V: TRBV10-3; size: .; J: TRBJ2-5
DNA: TGTGCCAGCAGCTTAGAGGTCAGGGGTCTTCAAGCTTTCTTT; CDR3: CASSLEVRGLQAFF; D: .; V: TRBV7-2; size: .; J: TRBJ1-1
DNA: TGTGCCAGCAGCTTAATGCTCGGGAACACCGGGGAGCTGTTTTTT; CDR3: CASSLMLGNTGELFF; D: .; V: TRBV7-3; size: .; J: TRBJ2-2
DNA: TGTGCCAGCAGCGCCAAGGGACCCTACGTGGACGAGCAGTACTTC; CDR3: CASSAKGPYVDEQYF; D: .; V: TRBV13; size: .; J: TRBJ2-7
DNA: TGCGCCAGCAGCCAAGGACCAGGGGCAGAAGCTTTCTTT; CDR3: CASSQGPGAEAFF; D: .; V: TRBV4-3; size: .; J: TRBJ1-1
DNA: TGTGCCAGCAGCGTATACAGGGTTGAGGATACGCAGTATTTT; CDR3: CASSVYRVEDTQYF; D: .; V: TRBV9; size: .; J: TRBJ2-3
DNA: TGCGCCAGCAGCTGGACAGCGAACACTGAAGCTTTCTTT; CDR3: CASSWTANTEAFF; D: .; V: TRBV5-1; size: .; J: TRBJ1-1
DNA: TGCGCCAGCAGTGAAGGCTCTGGATTAAGCACAGATACGCAGTATTTT; CDR3: CASSEGSGLSTDTQYF; D: .; V: TRBV10-2; size: .; J: TRBJ2-3
DNA: TGTGCCAGCAGTTACGGACAGGGTTTCTACGAGCAGTACTTC; CDR3: CASSYGQGFYEQYF; D: TRBD1; V: TRBV6-5; size: .; J: TRBJ2-7
DNA: TGTGCCAGCAGCACCACTTCCGGGACAGCGTTCTATGGCTACACCTTC; CDR3: CASSTTSGTAFYGYTF; D: TRBD1; V: TRBV6-6; size: .; J: TRBJ1-2
DNA: TGTGCCAGCAGCGGATCGACTAGTCTGGAGACCCAGTACTTC; CDR3: CASSGSTSLETQYF; D: .; V: TRBV16; size: .; J: TRBJ2-5
DNA: TGCAGCGTGGGCGGAGGGGCAGAGACCCAGTACTTC; CDR3: CSVGGGAETQYF; D: .; V: TRBV29-1; size: .; J: TRBJ2-5
DNA: TGTGCCAGCAGTCCTAGAAGCGGGGGGGCCACAGATACGCAGTATTTT; CDR3: CASSPRSGGATDTQYF; D: TRBD2; V: TRBV13; size: .; J: TRBJ2-3
DNA: TGTGCCAGCGGCCGTAATCGGGGGGTTCGGGAGACCCAGTACTTC; CDR3: CASGRNRGVRETQYF; D: TRBD2; V: TRBV6-5; size: .; J: TRBJ2-5
DNA: TGTGCCAGCAGCTTGGTTGGCTACCAAGAGACCCAGTACTTC; CDR3: CASSLVGYQETQYF; D: .; V: TRBV5-6; size: .; J: TRBJ2-5
DNA: TGCGCCAGCAGCCAAGATCCTTCCTTCTATGGCTACACCTTC; CDR3: CASSQDPSFYGYTF; D: .; V: TRBV4-1; size: once; J: TRBJ1-2
DNA: TGTGCCAGCAGTGGGTCATTGGGCAATCAGCCCCAGCATTTT; CDR3: CASSGSLGNQPQHF; D: .; V: TRBV6-1; size: .; J: TRBJ1-5
DNA: TGTGCCAGTAGTATAGTGGCCGGGGGTTTCGGCTACACCTTC; CDR3: CASSIVAGGFGYTF; D: .; V: TRBV19; size: .; J: TRBJ1-2
DNA: TGTGCCAGCAGTCGGACAGGGCCTAATGAAAAACTGTTTTTT; CDR3: CASSRTGPNEKLFF; D: TRBD1; V: TRBV6-5; size: .; J: TRBJ1-4
DNA: TGTGCCAGCTCACCGGGTTCGATAGAGACCCAGTACTTC; CDR3: CASSPGSIETQYF; D: .; V: TRBV18; size: .; J: TRBJ2-5
DNA: TGTGCCAGCAGCGTAGGAGGCAGGACAGGGTCGAACACCGGGGAGCTGTTTTTT; CDR3: CASSVGGRTGSNTGELFF; D: TRBD1; V: TRBV9; size: .; J: TRBJ2-2
DNA: TGTGCCAGCACCATTCCCCGGGGGAACACCGGGGAGCTGTTTTTT; CDR3: CASTIPRGNTGELFF; D: .; V: TRBV7-2; size: .; J: TRBJ2-2
DNA: TGTGCCACCAGCAGTGACAGGGGTAGCAATCAGCCCCAGCATTTT; CDR3: CATSSDRGSNQPQHF; D: TRBD1; V: TRBV15; size: .; J: TRBJ1-5
DNA: TGCGCCAGCAGCCCTGAAGGTTCCGGGACAGACTTTCGTTTT; CDR3: CASSPEGSGTDFRF; D: TRBD1; V: TRBV5-1; size: once; J: TRBJ1-1
DNA: TGCGCCAGCACCGGGGGAAACACTGAAGCTTTCTTT; CDR3: CASTGGNTEAFF; D: .; V: TRBV5-1; size: few; J: TRBJ1-1
DNA: TGTGCCAGCAGTGATACACCTCAGGGGGCGCAGTATTTT; CDR3: CASSDTPQGAQYF; D: TRBD1; V: TRBV6-1; size: .; J: TRBJ2-3
DNA: TGTGCCAGCAGCTTGGCGGACAGGGGGAATCAGCCCCAGCATTTT; CDR3: CASSLADRGNQPQHF; D: TRBD1; V: TRBV5-6; size: .; J: TRBJ1-5
DNA: TGTGCCAGTAGTCCCCGGGACAGGGGTACCGGGGAGCTGTTTTTT; CDR3: CASSPRDRGTGELFF; D: TRBD1; V: TRBV19; size: .; J: TRBJ2-2
DNA: TGTGCCAGCAGTGTTAGGGGAGGCAATCAGCCCCAGCATTTT; CDR3: CASSVRGGNQPQHF; D: .; V: TRBV6-1; size: once; J: TRBJ1-5
DNA: TGTGCCAGCAGCCACGGTACTGGGAGAAGCACAGATACGCAGTATTTT; CDR3: CASSHGTGRSTDTQYF; D: .; V: TRBV11-3; size: .; J: TRBJ2-3
DNA: TGTGCCAGCAGTGACTCGGACAGAGGCTATGGCTACACCTTC; CDR3: CASSDSDRGYGYTF; D: .; V: TRBV2; size: .; J: TRBJ1-2
DNA: TGTGCTAGCAGCTTGACAGGGTTAGATACGCAGTATTTT; CDR3: CASSLTGLDTQYF; D: TRBD1; V: TRBV7-7; size: once; J: TRBJ2-3
DNA: TGCGCCAGCAGCTGGGACAGCTACAATGAGCAGTTCTTC; CDR3: CASSWDSYNEQFF; D: TRBD1; V: TRBV5-1; size: .; J: TRBJ2-1
DNA: TGTGCCAGCAGTGTAGCCAGGGCGACGTATGGCTACACCTTC; CDR3: CASSVARATYGYTF; D: .; V: TRBV2; size: .; J: TRBJ1-2
DNA: TGTGCCAGCAGCCCCATTCGGCCAGGACAAGAGACCCAGTACTTC; CDR3: CASSPIRPGQETQYF; D: .; V: TRBV6-1; size: .; J: TRBJ2-5
DNA: TGTGCCAGTACCCCCCCGTGGAGCGACTACACAGATACGCAGTATTTT; CDR3: CASTPPWSDYTDTQYF; D: .; V: TRBV19; size: .; J: TRBJ2-3
DNA: TGTGCCTGGAGTGTACAGGGCAATCAGCCCCAGCATTTT; CDR3: CAWSVQGNQPQHF; D: .; V: TRBV30; size: .; J: TRBJ1-5
DNA: TGCGCCAGCAGTGAAAGACAGGGGGACTCCTATAATTCACCCCTCCACTTT; CDR3: CASSERQGDSYNSPLHF; D: TRBD1; V: TRBV10-2; size: .; J: TRBJ1-6
DNA: TGTGCCAGCAGCCGTTTGGGGGTTTATAGCAATCAGCCCCAGCATTTT; CDR3: CASSRLGVYSNQPQHF; D: .; V: TRBV11-3; size: .; J: TRBJ1-5
DNA: TGTGCCAGCAGCCAAGATCTGTTCGGGGCTGGCTATGGCTACACCTTC; CDR3: CASSQDLFGAGYGYTF; D: .; V: TRBV14; size: .; J: TRBJ1-2
DNA: TGTGCCAGCAGCCCCGGGACACCGTCCTACGAGCAGTACTTC; CDR3: CASSPGTPSYEQYF; D: .; V: TRBV11-3; size: once; J: TRBJ2-7